The 30 T cell receptor beta chains below come from one sample, sequenced in a study of shared clonotypes between healthy human individuals. TCRdb's copy holds only in-frame clones and misses some; the assay was immunoSEQ multiplex PCR. Of 2 million to 3 million clones listed, over 85% were seen once; the top ten hold roughly 0.39%. Source material: naive CD4+ T cells from PBMCs. Indicated subset: CD45RA+ positively selected. The receptors here all came from a man aged 18 to 29 in good health. Some clones in this sample may be carry-over from other donors' samples.

On this clone itself: This same CDR3 is encoded by further DNA sequences in the sample. The chain employs TRBV5-6 and TRBJ2-7, with D tentatively TRBD1 (6 bases). V gave up 1 base and J gave up 5 bases, with 10 bases separating them. The CDR3 extends over 13 amino acids. Germline CDR1 is SGHDT and CDR2 is YYEEEE. This CDR3 is CASSLPGAHEQYF. CDR3 in DNA: TGTGCCAGCAGCTTGCCAGGGGCCCACGAGCAGTACTTC.

The rearrangement links TRBV6-5 to TRBJ2-7; D is perhaps TRBD1 (6 bases). Germline V gene sequence: CDR1 MNHEY, CDR2 SVGAGI. The CDR3 loop spans 14 amino acids. Trimming cost V 2 bases and J 1 base, with 9 bases left between them. CDR3 sequence: CASSYDGQSYEQYF. The CDR3 DNA reads TGTGCCAGCAGTTACGACGGACAGTCCTACGAGCAGTACTTC.

V usage is TRBV9 and J usage is TRBJ2-1; no clear D. Germline lookup yields CDR1 SGDLS and CDR2 YYNGEE. Trimming pared 4 bases from V and 10 bases from J, leaving 9 bases between. The CDR3 totals 11 residues. The CDR3 protein is CASSLSREQFF. In DNA form, the CDR3 reads TGTGCCAGCAGCCTTAGTAGAGAGCAGTTCTTC. The variable domain in full, completed from reference TRBV9 and TRBJ2-1, reads DSGVTQTPKHLITATGQRVTLRCSPRSGDLSVYWYQQSLDQGLQFLIQYYNGEERAKGNILERFSAQQFPDLHSELNLSSLELGDSALYFCASSLSREQFFGPGTRLTVL.

In the case of this clone: Distinct nucleotide sequences in the sample also encode this CDR3. The CDR3 sequence is CASSLSGSTEAFF. The CDR3, as DNA: TGTGCCAGCAGTTTATCAGGTTCCACTGAAGCTTTCTTT. The chain links TRBV27 to TRBJ1-1; no firm D call. This CDR3 contains 13 residues. With 0 bases removed from V and 4 bases from J, the gap between germline ends came to 6 bases. Germline values: CDR1 MNHEY, CDR2 SMNVEV (reference sequence).

This clone was counted once. The rearrangement joins TRBV7-7 to TRBJ2-5; a weak D match, TRBD2 (5 bases). Germline V gene sequence: CDR1 SSHAT, CDR2 FNYEAQ (reference sequence). The CDR3 covers 12 residues. Trimming took 3 bases from V and 7 from J, leaving 9 bases between them. As DNA, the CDR3 is TGTGCCAGCAGCTTCCCGGCGGGGACCCAGTACTTC. It is translated as CASSFPAGTQYF.

This sequence joins TRBV28 and TRBJ1-4; TRBD1 agrees at 9 bases. In germline, CDR1 is MDHEN, CDR2 SYDVKM. CDR3 size: 20 residues. Trimming cost V 3 bases and J 3 bases; bases outside gene matches: 17. CDR3 region: CASSFAWTGVTDSPNEKLFF. The CDR3 coding sequence is TGTGCCAGCAGTTTCGCCTGGACAGGGGTAACGGATTCTCCTAATGAAAAACTGTTTTTT.

This chain links TRBV29-1 with TRBJ1-2, with 11 bases matching TRBD1. The CDR3 runs to 13 residues. CDR1 and CDR2 (germline): SQVTM, ANQGSEA. J lost 4 bases, V lost 5 bases, and 3 bases had no gene match. Here the CDR3 DNA reads TGCAGCGTTCTGGGACAGGGGGTCTATGGCTACACCTTC. Its protein product is CSVLGQGVYGYTF. The full variable domain, completed using reference TRBV29-1 and TRBJ1-2, is SAVISQKPSRDICQRGTSLTIQCQVDSQVTMMFWYRQQPGQSLTLIATANQGSEATYESGFVIDKFPISRPNLTFSTLTVSNMSPEDSSIYLCSVLGQGVYGYTFGSGTRLTVV.

The chain combines TRBV19 with TRBJ1-4; D is undetermined. CDR3 length: 13 residues. Trimming shortened V by 4 bases and J by 7 bases, and 10 bases separated the two germline ends. The germline V gene has CDR1 LNHDA and CDR2 SQIVND (reference sequence). The CDR3 region is CASSTILGEKLFF. The CDR3 region has the DNA TGTGCCAGTAGTACAATCCTTGGTGAAAAACTGTTTTTT.

The rearrangement joins TRBV5-1 to TRBJ2-5; no clear D gene. CDR3 length: 14 amino acids. The germline CDR1 and CDR2 sequences are SGHRS and YFSETQ. Trimming removed 4 bases from V and 1 base from J, with 11 bases in between. The CDR3 coding sequence is TGCGCCAGCAGCCCGCAGGCTTCCCAAGAGACCCAGTACTTC. Translated: CASSPQASQETQYF.

V usage is TRBV19 and J usage is TRBJ2-7; TRBD2 might be the D (5 bases). Germline lookup yields CDR1 LNHDA and CDR2 SQIVND (reference sequence). The V gene lost 1 base and the J gene lost 4 bases, with 17 bases spanning the gap. The CDR3 is 16 residues long. The CDR3: CASSIAGSFLDYEQYF. In DNA form, the CDR3 reads TGTGCCAGTAGTATAGCGGGAAGTTTTCTTGATTACGAGCAGTACTTC. The variable domain in full, completed from reference TRBV19 and TRBJ2-7, reads DGGITQSPKYLFRKEGQNVTLSCEQNLNHDAMYWYRQDPGQGLRLIYYSQIVNDFQKGDIAEGYSVSREKKESFPLTVTSAQKNPTAFYLCASSIAGSFLDYEQYFGPGTRLTVT.

This rearrangement joins TRBV18 to TRBJ1-3, with D unresolved. This CDR3 has 15 residues. V gave up 1 base and J gave up 2 bases, with 9 bases separating them. CDR1 and CDR2 from the germline V gene are KGHSH and LQKENI. The CDR3 loop is CASSPQGSPGNTIYF. In DNA, the CDR3 is TGTGCCAGCTCACCACAGGGCTCTCCTGGAAACACCATATATTTT.

This chain joins TRBV30 and TRBJ1-6, with 10 bases lining up with TRBD1. V shed 1 base, J shed 7 bases, and the junction held 4 bases outside the gene matches. Germline CDR1 and CDR2: GTSNPN and SVGIG (reference sequence). This CDR3 is 15 amino acids long. Written as DNA, the CDR3 is TGTGCCTGGAGTGAGGGACAGGGGAACAATTCACCCCTCCACTTT. Residues: CAWSEGQGNNSPLHF. The whole variable domain, remainder taken from reference TRBV30 and TRBJ1-6, is SQTIHQWPATLVQPVGSPLSLECTVEGTSNPNLYWYRQAAGRGLQLLFYSVGIGQISSEVPQNLSASRPQDRQFILSSKKLLLSDSGFYLCAWSEGQGNNSPLHFGNGTRLTVT.

The chain has TRBV28 and TRBJ1-2, with a weak D call TRBD1 (5 bases). The CDR3 runs 12 residues. The V end was cut by 8 bases, the J end by 7 bases, with 14 bases between. CDR1 MDHEN and CDR2 SYDVKM come from the germline V gene. The CDR3 DNA sequence: TGTGCCAGCCGCGAAGGGGTTCGTGGCTACACCTTC. Translated, it gives CASREGVRGYTF.

The chain recombines TRBV19 with TRBJ1-2; D is perhaps TRBD1 (5 bases). The V gene lost 4 bases and the J gene lost 0 bases, with 12 bases spanning the gap. The CDR3 extends over 15 amino acids. Germline V gene lookup returns CDR1 LNHDA and CDR2 SQIVND (reference sequence). DNA for the CDR3: TGTGCCAGTAGTACCTCAGGGAGGGCTAACTATGGCTACACCTTC. Encoded protein: CASSTSGRANYGYTF.

This chain links TRBV5-1 with TRBJ2-7, with TRBD1 as a possible D gene (6 bases). Trimming took 2 bases from V and 6 from J, leaving 15 bases between them. This CDR3 is 14 amino acids long. CDR1 is SGHRS, CDR2 YFSETQ, per germline. The CDR3 protein is CASSFEPGVGEQYF. In DNA form, the CDR3 reads TGCGCCAGCAGCTTTGAACCAGGGGTAGGCGAGCAGTACTTC. The whole variable domain, remainder taken from reference TRBV5-1 and TRBJ2-7, is KAGVTQTPRYLIKTRGQQVTLSCSPISGHRSVSWYQQTPGQGLQFLFEYFSETQRNKGNFPGRFSGRQFSNSRSEMNVSTLELGDSALYLCASSFEPGVGEQYFGPGTRLTVT.

The rearrangement uses TRBV5-8 and TRBJ1-2; D possibly corresponds to TRBD1 (5 bases). The length of the CDR3 is 14 residues. The V gene lost 6 bases and the J gene lost 4 bases, with 16 bases spanning the gap. Germline-derived CDR1 and CDR2 are SGHTS and YDEGEE. The CDR3 here is CASTDEGWAYGYTF. The CDR3 DNA sequence: TGTGCCAGCACCGACGAGGGGTGGGCCTATGGCTACACCTTC.

This clone was seen a single time. Other nucleotide sequences in the sample specify the same CDR3. V usage is TRBV30 and J usage is TRBJ2-1; 11 bases line up with TRBD2. The CDR3 totals 14 residues. J lost 3 bases, V lost 3 bases, and 1 base had no gene match. Germline V lookup: CDR1 GTSNPN, CDR2 SVGIG (reference sequence). CDR3 sequence reads: CAWSGTSGYNEQFF. The CDR3, as DNA: TGTGCCTGGAGCGGGACTAGCGGCTACAATGAGCAGTTCTTC.

The CDR3 nucleotides read TGTGCCAGCAGCACAATTCAGGGAGTCAATGAGCAGTTCTTC. Translating it yields CASSTIQGVNEQFF. J is TRBJ2-1 and V is TRBV11-2, with D perhaps TRBD1 or TRBD2 (5 bases each). With 5 bases removed from V and 6 bases from J, the gap between germline ends came to 14 bases. CDR3 length equals 14 residues. Germline V gene lookup returns CDR1 SGHAT and CDR2 FQNNGV.

The chain joins TRBV6-5 to TRBJ2-7, with D possibly matching TRBD1 (7 bases). The length of the CDR3 is 15 residues. Germline V gene sequence: CDR1 MNHEY, CDR2 SVGAGI. V shed 7 bases and J shed 5 bases, with 21 bases lying between them. The DNA of the CDR3 is TGTGCCAGCACTCACTCGGGGCAGGGGGGCCACGAGCAGTACTTC. Translated: CASTHSGQGGHEQYF.

The chain carries TRBV6-6 and TRBJ1-1; D unresolved. This CDR3 comprises 14 residues. Trimming shortened V by 2 bases and J by 2 bases, and 9 bases separated the two germline ends. Germline V gives CDR1 MNHNY, CDR2 SVGAGI (reference sequence). The CDR3 is CASSYVGFNTEAFF. Here the CDR3 DNA reads TGTGCCAGCAGTTACGTGGGGTTTAACACTGAAGCTTTCTTT.

CDR3 nucleotide sequence: TGTGCCAGCAGCAGGTCCTTTGCGGTGGACTCCCTTTCGAATGAGCAGTTCTTC. As protein: CASSRSFAVDSLSNEQFF. This chain uses TRBV5-4 with TRBJ2-1; tentative D call: TRBD2 (5 bases). The V gene lost 4 bases and the J gene lost 7 bases, with 27 bases spanning the gap. The length of the CDR3 is 18 residues. The germline gives CDR1 SGHNT, CDR2 YYREEE (reference sequence).

The V call is TRBV4-1, the J call TRBJ2-6, with D uncertain. V gave up 4 bases and J gave up 0 bases, with 19 bases separating them. The germline gives CDR1 MGHRA, CDR2 YSYEKL. The CDR3 has 19 residues. The CDR3 loop is CASSPTVGRTRSGANVLTF. The CDR3, as DNA: TGCGCCAGCAGCCCTACGGTCGGACGGACCCGCTCTGGGGCCAACGTCCTGACTTTC.

The genes are TRBV9 and TRBJ2-1; D not certain. V was trimmed by 0 bases and J by 4 bases, leaving 8 bases between them. Germline CDR1 and CDR2: SGDLS and YYNGEE. The CDR3 is made up of 14 amino acids. The CDR3 protein is CASSVDRIYNEQFF. CDR3 DNA sequence: TGTGCCAGCAGCGTAGATCGGATTTACAATGAGCAGTTCTTC.

With respect to this clone: Additional DNA sequences in this sample encode the identical CDR3. The rearrangement links TRBV2 to TRBJ2-7; D is uncertain. Germline lookup yields CDR1 SNHLY and CDR2 FYNNEI. Between the trimmed V and J ends, which lost 3 bases and 2 bases, there was a span of 5 bases. This CDR3 spans 12 amino acids. The CDR3 sequence is CASSEGPYEQYF. The CDR3 nucleotides are TGTGCCAGCAGTGAGGGTCCCTACGAGCAGTACTTC.

Regarding this clone: Other DNA sequences of this sample code for an identical CDR3. J is TRBJ2-7 and V is TRBV6-5; 8 positions match TRBD1. There are 16 residues in the CDR3. CDR1 MNHEY and CDR2 SVGAGI come from the germline V gene. V shed 0 bases, J shed 2 bases, and the junction held 6 bases outside the gene matches. The chain's CDR3 is CASSYSAGTGAYEQYF. CDR3 coding DNA: TGTGCCAGCAGTTACTCGGCCGGGACAGGAGCCTACGAGCAGTACTTC.

The chain carries TRBV7-9 and TRBJ1-3; D is ambiguous. CDR3 length equals 13 residues. CDR1 is SEHNR, CDR2 FQNEAQ, per germline (reference sequence). V was shortened by 8 bases and J by 2 bases, with 10 bases between the two germline ends. The CDR3 spells CASAFETGNTIYF. The CDR3, as DNA: TGTGCCAGCGCCTTCGAAACTGGAAACACCATATATTTT.

V gene TRBV5-4 combines with J gene TRBJ2-7; 12 nucleotides align to TRBD2. Germline-derived CDR1 and CDR2 are SGHNT and YYREEE (reference sequence). This CDR3 has 16 residues. J lost 7 bases, V lost 2 bases, and 10 bases had no gene match. DNA for the CDR3: TGTGCCAGCAGCTTATCCGAACTAGCGGGAGGTAGGGAGCAGTACTTC. Translation: CASSLSELAGGREQYF.

In its sample, this clone was seen a few times. V and J are TRBV19 and TRBJ1-1; D not certain. The CDR3 covers 13 residues. The V gene lost 5 bases and the J gene lost 0 bases, with 7 bases spanning the gap. Germline values: CDR1 LNHDA, CDR2 SQIVND (reference sequence). The CDR3 protein is CASSPLMNTEAFF. CDR3 in DNA: TGTGCCAGTAGTCCTCTCATGAACACTGAAGCTTTCTTT.

On this clone itself: Distinct nucleotide sequences in the sample also encode this CDR3. The chain recombines TRBV5-1 with TRBJ1-5, with unresolved D. The CDR3 consists of 13 residues. The V and J ends lost 0 bases and 5 bases respectively, with 6 bases between them. CDR1 is SGHRS and CDR2 is YFSETQ in the germline V gene. CDR3 in amino acids: CASSLGGDQPQHF. The CDR3 DNA sequence: TGCGCCAGCAGCTTGGGTGGGGATCAGCCCCAGCATTTT.

As regards this clone: This sample includes further DNA sequences coding for the same CDR3. The chain has TRBV30 and TRBJ1-1; D remains unclear. CDR1 GTSNPN and CDR2 SVGIG come from the germline V gene (reference sequence). The CDR3 spans 11 residues. CDR3 in amino acids: CGSRANTEAFF. In DNA form, the CDR3 reads TGTGGTAGTCGGGCGAACACTGAAGCTTTCTTT.